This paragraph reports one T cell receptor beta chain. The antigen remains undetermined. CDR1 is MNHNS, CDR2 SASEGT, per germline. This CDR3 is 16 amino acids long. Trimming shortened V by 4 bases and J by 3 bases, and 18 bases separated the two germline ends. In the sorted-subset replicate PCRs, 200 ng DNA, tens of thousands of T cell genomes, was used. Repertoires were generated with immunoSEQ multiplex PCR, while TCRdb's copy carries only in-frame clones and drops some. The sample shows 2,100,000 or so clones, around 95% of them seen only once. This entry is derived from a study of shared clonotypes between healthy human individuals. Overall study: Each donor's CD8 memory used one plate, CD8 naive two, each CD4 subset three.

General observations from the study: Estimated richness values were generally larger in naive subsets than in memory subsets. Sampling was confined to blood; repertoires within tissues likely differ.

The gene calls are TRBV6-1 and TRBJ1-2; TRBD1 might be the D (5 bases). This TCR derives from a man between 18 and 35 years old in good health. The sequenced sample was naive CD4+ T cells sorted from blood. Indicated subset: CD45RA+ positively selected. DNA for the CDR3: TGTGCCAGCAGTGGTCAAATCGACAGCCGCTACTATGGCTACACCTTC. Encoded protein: CASSGQIDSRYYGYTF.